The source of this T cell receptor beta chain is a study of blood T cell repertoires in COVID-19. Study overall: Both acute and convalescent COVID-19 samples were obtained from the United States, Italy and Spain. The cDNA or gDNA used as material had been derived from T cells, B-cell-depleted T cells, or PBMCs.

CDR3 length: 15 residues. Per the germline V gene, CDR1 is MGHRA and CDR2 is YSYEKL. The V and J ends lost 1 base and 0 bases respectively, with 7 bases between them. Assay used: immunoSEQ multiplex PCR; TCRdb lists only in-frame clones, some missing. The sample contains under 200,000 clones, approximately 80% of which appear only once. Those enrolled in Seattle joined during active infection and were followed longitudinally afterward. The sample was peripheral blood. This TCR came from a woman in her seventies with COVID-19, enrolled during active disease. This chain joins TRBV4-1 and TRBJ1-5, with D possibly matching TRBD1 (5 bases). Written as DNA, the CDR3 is TGCGCCAGCAGCCAAGCAGGGTCTAGCAATCAGCCCCAGCATTTT. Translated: CASSQAGSSNQPQHF.